This entry lists 8 T cell receptor beta chains sequenced from one sample in a study of cytomegalovirus exposure and HLA in healthy donors. Primers: 60 Vbeta forward and 13 Jbeta reverse. Repertoires were generated with immunoSEQ multiplex PCR, while TCRdb's copy carries only in-frame clones and drops some. The sample has some 130,000 clones, more than 9.5% seen once. The source material was PBMCs. The receptors were gathered from a man between 50 and 59 years old in good health and CMV-seronegative.

This clone was detected only a few times. The CDR3 sequence is CASRTSGGLDKVEQYF. In DNA form, the CDR3 reads TGTGCCAGCAGAACATCCGGGGGACTAGACAAGGTCGAGCAGTACTTC. The chain joins TRBV2 to TRBJ2-7; 8 positions agree with TRBD2. Germline V gene sequence: CDR1 SNHLY, CDR2 FYNNEI. The CDR3 length is 16 residues. The J segment lost 6 bases and the V segment lost 6 bases, leaving 16 bases of the junction unmatched.

There are a few counts of this clone. The rearrangement uses TRBV4-2 and TRBJ2-4, with D maybe TRBD2 (6 bases). The CDR3 covers 17 residues. CDR1 is LGHNA, CDR2 YNFKEQ, per germline. Trimming shortened V by 0 bases and J by 0 bases, and 12 bases separated the two germline ends. CDR3 bases: TGTGCCAGCAGCCAAGAAGGTGCGGGGATAGCCAAAAACATTCAGTACTTC. Protein: CASSQEGAGIAKNIQYF.

The V and J genes are TRBV2 and TRBJ1-1; 7 bases match TRBD1. This CDR3 region has 14 residues. Trimming at V came to 5 bases and at J to 1 base, leaving 4 bases not matched to a gene. CDR1 is SNHLY, CDR2 FYNNEI, per germline. CDR3 coding DNA: TGTGCCAGCAGTCCCAGGGGGACGAACACTGAAGCTTTCTTT. The encoded protein is CASSPRGTNTEAFF.

This clone showed up just a few times. The chain links TRBV2 to TRBJ2-6; 10 nucleotides match TRBD1. Germline V gene lookup returns CDR1 SNHLY and CDR2 FYNNEI. The CDR3 has 17 amino acids. V shed 4 bases and J 1 base; nucleotides not matched to a gene: 4. The CDR3 is CASSGRDRGSGANVLTF. CDR3 DNA sequence: TGTGCCAGCAGTGGAAGGGACAGGGGATCTGGGGCCAACGTCCTGACTTTC.

The chain carries TRBV6-6 and TRBJ2-7; D is possibly TRBD1 (7 bases). The CDR3 totals 15 residues. Per germline, CDR1 MNHNY and CDR2 SVGAGI (reference sequence). V was shortened by 1 base and J by 1 base, with 11 bases between the two germline ends. CDR3 DNA: TGTGCCAGCAGTTACTGGCAGGGGGGTTCCTACGAGCAGTACTTC. Translated: CASSYWQGGSYEQYF.

This clone has a handful of counts. This chain uses TRBV6-1 with TRBJ2-3; 8 positions agree with TRBD2. This CDR3 region has 16 residues. V shed 3 bases and J 1 base; nucleotides not matched to a gene: 6. The germline CDR1 and CDR2 sequences are MNHNS and SASEGT. The CDR3 nucleotides are TGTGCCAGCAGTGACCTAGCGGGTAGAGGCACAGATACGCAGTATTTT. Translated: CASSDLAGRGTDTQYF.

The table lists this clone with a few counts. V gene TRBV10-2 combines with J gene TRBJ1-5; tentatively, D is TRBD1 (6 bases). The germline gives CDR1 WSHSY, CDR2 SAAADI. Trimming took 5 bases from V and 2 from J, leaving 13 bases between them. The CDR3 is made up of 15 amino acids. The CDR3 DNA reads as TGCGCCAGCAGTCCTGATCAGGGGCGCAATCAGCCCCAGCATTTT. This translates into CASSPDQGRNQPQHF.

The V and J genes are TRBV10-2 and TRBJ2-5; the D gene is possibly TRBD2 (6 bases). V lost 2 bases to trimming and J lost 6 bases, with 13 bases between them. The CDR3 covers 14 residues. CDR1 and CDR2 from the germline V gene are WSHSY and SAAADI. Here the CDR3 DNA reads TGCGCCAGCAGTGAGGCCGGGAGCTCAAAGACCCAGTACTTC. It yields the protein CASSEAGSSKTQYF.